This TCR beta chain appears in the sequencing data of a study of T cell responses to AZD1222 COVID-19 vaccine (dated by TCRdb to about 2021). A note on the overall study: Because spike-specific TCR depth and breadth did not differ between the two schedules, AZD1222 recipients who got a second dose at roughly 4 weeks were pooled with those who got a second dose at roughly 12 weeks. TCR sequencing covered roughly 230 trial participants: nearly 210 given two doses of AZD1222 and around 25 given two doses of MenACWY control vaccine. Trial participants were enrolled by age into 18-55, 56-69 and 70-plus year subgroups, with roughly 160, 29 and 62 TCR-sequenced participants respectively. The study at large found these results: Reportedly, almost half of the unique spike-specific TCRs recognized epitopes lying outside the regions that are mutated in the B.1.351 and B.1.1.7 variants. The 56-69-year group was small, and its depth increase did not reach significance, likely because of low power. No day 14 peak-response samples were available, so repertoires were characterized only after the peak T cell response. Vaccine-associated CD4 TCRs spanned the whole spike protein, with dominant responses in regions 160-218 and 743-854. After two AZD1222 doses, both the breadth and the depth of spike-specific TCRs were significantly higher than at day 0 and than in MenACWY recipients. Conclusions about previously exposed vaccinees were limited because only six AZD1222 recipients were SARS-CoV-2 seropositive at baseline. Participants were mostly white British, with more females than males. The authors suggested clonal diversity may have been underestimated.

The CDR3 regions of human TCRbeta chains were analyzed by immunosequencing. In the paper's pipeline: TCRs in the repertoires were matched against a reference library of SARS-CoV-2-specific TCRs that had been generated with the MIRA antigen-specificity platform. Breadth was defined as the fraction of unique TCRs that were SARS-CoV-2-associated. Depth was defined as the fraction of total T cells that were SARS-CoV-2-associated. Using the MIRA data, every spike-specific TCR was mapped to the spike region that the TCR reacted to and assigned to either a CD4 or a CD8 class. Log10-transformed breadth and depth values were compared by one-way ANOVA with Sidak's multiple comparisons tests. TCRdb stores this immuneACCESS table with in-frame sequences only. Part of the clones is absent; in the studies checked, under half of the shortfall reflects unresolved V genes, and no reason is known for the rest. That table gives V, J and clone size, and the DNA gave D and trimming. Present in this sample are 100,000 or so clones, just under 90% of which were seen just once. Roughly 3% of the sample comes from the top ten.

Concerning this clone itself: Its antigen target is currently unknown. No much larger clone exists at a distance of one base, and base qualities are not known.

Taken with the paper, the label for time point translates to: baseline before first vaccination. The vaccinee samples were drawn from two UK trials, COV001 and COV002, one of which was a single-blind randomized controlled phase 2/3 trial testing AZD1222 (ChAdOx1 nCoV-19) in healthy adults. For TCRbeta chain sequencing, PBMC samples from trial participants were taken at day 0 and at day 28 after the second dose. The CDR3 contains 19 residues, cysteine and phenylalanine counted. The CDR3 DNA has 57 bases and is translated from base 1. Trimming takes 5 bases from V and 1 base from J, and the germline ends sit 26 bases apart. Reading the germline V gene gives CDR1 SGHVS and CDR2 FQNEAQ.

This specimen consisted of peripheral blood, obtained on day 0 of AZD1222 vaccination. The sequence came from an adult in good health. The receptor chain draws on TRBV7-8 and TRBJ1-1, with the D gene not clear enough to name. The nucleotide sequence reads as follows: TGTGCCAGCAGCCACTCCTCCCCAATAGGGAGCGCCCAGAACACTGAAGCTTTCTTT. It is translated as CASSHSSPIGSAQNTEAFF.